This note documents a single T cell receptor beta chain sequence. The CDR3 sequence is 17 residues long. Germline V gene lookup returns CDR1 SEHNR and CDR2 FQNEAQ (reference sequence). V was clipped by 1 base and J by 3 bases; unmatched bases: 5. Repertoires were generated with immunoSEQ multiplex PCR, while TCRdb's copy carries only in-frame clones and drops some. The sample lists about half a million clones, 80% to 90% occurring once. Specified treatment: roughly 20 received Ad26.COV2.S at low or high dose, single or two shots; about 5 received placebo; per-sample allocation not given. Specimens were obtained on day 63 following the first vaccine or placebo injection. The data derive from a study of Ad26.COV2.S vaccination and SARS-CoV-2 variants.

The V gene is TRBV7-9, the J gene TRBJ2-3, with TRBD2 identical over 12 bases. This receptor was taken from a person between 18 and 60 years old who received the Ad26.COV2.S COVID-19 vaccine or a placebo. The material sequenced was peripheral blood, taken in a trial of Ad26.COV2.S vaccine versus placebo. In nucleotides, the CDR3 is TGTGCCAGCAGCTTAGGCCGGACTAGCGGGATAACAGATACGCAGTATTTT. It specifies CASSLGRTSGITDTQYF. The full variable domain, with the rest looked up from reference TRBV7-9 and TRBJ2-3, is DTGVSQNPRHKITKRGQNVTFRCDPISEHNRLYWYRQTLGQGPEFLTYFQNEAQLEKSRLLSDRFSAERPKGSFSTLEIQRTEQGDSAMYLCASSLGRTSGITDTQYFGPGTRLTVL.